Listed below are T cell receptor beta chains from one sample, sequenced in a study of blood T cell repertoires in COVID-19. Assay used: immunoSEQ multiplex PCR; TCRdb lists only in-frame clones, some missing. The sample holds some 130,000 clones; 85% to 90% are singletons and the top ten take around 20%. The sample consisted of peripheral blood. These receptors all stem from a man aged 45-65 years with active or convalescent COVID-19. The conserved cysteine and the conserved F or W are not part of the CDR3 here.

v_gene	len	j_gene	CDR3aa
TRBV5-8	17	TRBJ2-3	ASSLGLAGGGARADTQY
TRBV24-1	15	TRBJ2-3	ATSDFLSGGGTDTQY
TRBV2	12	TRBJ1-1	ASSVQGRNTEAF
TRBV12-3/TRBV12-4	10	TRBJ1-4	ASSSTREKLF
TRBV10-1	15	TRBJ2-3	ASSSISGRARTDTQY
TRBV4-1	16	TRBJ2-5	ASSQDPPGVNSQETQY
TRBV2	11	TRBJ2-1	ANRGTGYNEQF
TRBV5-1	11	TRBJ2-5	ASSLAVQETQY
TRBV12-3/TRBV12-4	10	TRBJ1-1	ASTLSGTEAF
TRBV19	12	TRBJ1-2	ASSIGQGNYGYT
TRBV6-5	12	TRBJ1-6	ASSPRTGNSPLH
TRBV7-2	16	TRBJ1-6	ASSSGHQSTSYNSPLH
TRBV5-8	12	TRBJ1-4	ASSAGTGDEKLF
TRBV3-1/TRBV3-2	14	TRBJ2-3	ASSYPSGGATDTQY
TRBV10-1	13	TRBJ2-2	ASSLGQGATGELF
TRBV11-1	14	TRBJ2-7	ASSLLGATTLYEQY
TRBV6-5	12	TRBJ2-5	ASSSGGRTGAQY
TRBV2	11	TRBJ1-1	ATRDRKNTEAF
TRBV3-1/TRBV3-2	12	TRBJ1-4	ASSQTGTNEKLF
TRBV15	11	TRBJ1-2	ATSRDREYGYT
TRBV5-6	12	TRBJ1-2	ASSWDRGIYGYT
TRBV12-3/TRBV12-4	11	TRBJ1-6	ASCSSYNSPLH
TRBV3-1/TRBV3-2	10	TRBJ1-1	ASSQGSAEAF
TRBV5-1	14	TRBJ1-4	ASSQQGTGGNEKLF
TRBV6-1	11	TRBJ2-7	ASSEPGRYEQY
TRBV7-8	13	TRBJ2-5	ASSLGGGREETQY
TRBV10-3	11	TRBJ2-5	ATWDSPKETQY
TRBV15	11	TRBJ1-3	ATSRQKRNTIY
TRBV5-1	12	TRBJ2-5	ASSRGLAEETQY
TRBV4-3	13	TRBJ2-1	ASSQKRTGQNEQF
TRBV25-1	13	TRBJ2-5	ASSEFLAGGETQY
TRBV24-1	14	TRBJ2-3	ATSDLGRGDTDTQY
TRBV10-3	11	TRBJ1-5	AISEEVHQPQH
TRBV6-1	14	TRBJ2-5	ASSELLAGEQETQY
TRBV19	12	TRBJ1-5	ASSTTGGNQPQH
TRBV6-9	13	TRBJ1-2	ASSYWDNSNYGYT
TRBV19	15	TRBJ2-4	ASSIGEFGLAKNIQY
TRBV15	14	TRBJ1-4	ATSTGILATNEKLF
TRBV2	15	TRBJ2-2	ASSSSIAGGFTGELF
TRBV5-6	14	TRBJ2-3	ASSHPSGPSTDTQY
TRBV28	12	TRBJ2-7	ASRTGTGRDEQY
TRBV5-1	13	TRBJ2-1	ASSWGTGNHNEQF
TRBV24-1	13	TRBJ2-2	ATSEADRDTGELF
TRBV6-6	13	TRBJ1-1	ASSLLWQVGTEAF
TRBV5-6	13	TRBJ1-6	ASSYMRGLGSPLH
TRBV9	12	TRBJ2-3	ASSVGVGTDTQY
TRBV4-1	11	TRBJ2-5	ASSQDLSRTQY
TRBV11-2	13	TRBJ1-5	ASSAGVGANQPQH
TRBV4-1	12	TRBJ2-7	ASSGLAGPYEQY
TRBV29-1	10	TRBJ1-4	SGRDSNEKLF
TRBV5-1	15	TRBJ2-2	ASSLRREGRFTGELF
TRBV4-3	15	TRBJ2-1	ASSQHFTGGNYNEQF
TRBV5-1	17	TRBJ2-1	ASSLGAGLAGGPYNEQF
TRBV11-2	10	TRBJ2-7	ASSSQGYEQY
TRBV7-6	13	TRBJ2-7	ASSIGTSGSYEQY